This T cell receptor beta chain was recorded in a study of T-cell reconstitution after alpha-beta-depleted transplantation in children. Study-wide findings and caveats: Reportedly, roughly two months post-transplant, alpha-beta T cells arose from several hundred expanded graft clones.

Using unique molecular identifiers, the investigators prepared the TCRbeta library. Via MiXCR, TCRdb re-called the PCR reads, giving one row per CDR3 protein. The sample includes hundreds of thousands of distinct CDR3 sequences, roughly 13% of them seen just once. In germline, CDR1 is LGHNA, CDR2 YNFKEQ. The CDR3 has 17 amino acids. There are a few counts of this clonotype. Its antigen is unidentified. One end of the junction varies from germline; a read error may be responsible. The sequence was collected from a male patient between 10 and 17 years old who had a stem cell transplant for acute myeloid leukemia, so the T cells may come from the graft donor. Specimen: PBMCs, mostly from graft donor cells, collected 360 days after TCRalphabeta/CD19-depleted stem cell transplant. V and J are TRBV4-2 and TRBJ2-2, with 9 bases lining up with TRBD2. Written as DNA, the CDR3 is TGTGCCAGCACCCAACTAGCGGGCGGCGTGGGAACCGGGGAGCTGTTTTTT. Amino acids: CASTQLAGGVGTGELFF.